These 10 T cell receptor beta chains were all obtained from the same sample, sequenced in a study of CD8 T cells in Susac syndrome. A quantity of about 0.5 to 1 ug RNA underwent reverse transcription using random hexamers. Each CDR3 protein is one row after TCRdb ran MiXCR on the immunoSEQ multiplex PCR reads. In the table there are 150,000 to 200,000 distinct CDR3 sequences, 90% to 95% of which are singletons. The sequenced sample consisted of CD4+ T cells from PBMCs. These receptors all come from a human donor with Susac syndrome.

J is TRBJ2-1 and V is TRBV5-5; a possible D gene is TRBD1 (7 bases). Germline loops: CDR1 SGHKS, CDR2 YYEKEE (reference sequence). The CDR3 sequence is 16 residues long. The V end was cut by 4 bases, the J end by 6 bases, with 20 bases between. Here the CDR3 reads CASSLRGEGGRNEQFF. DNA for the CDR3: TGTGCCAGCAGCCTTAGGGGGGAAGGGGGCCGCAATGAGCAGTTCTTC.

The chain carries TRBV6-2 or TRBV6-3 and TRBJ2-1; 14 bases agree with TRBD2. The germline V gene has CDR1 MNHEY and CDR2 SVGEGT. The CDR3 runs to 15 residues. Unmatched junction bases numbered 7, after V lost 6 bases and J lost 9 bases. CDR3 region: CASRRLAGGRGEQFF. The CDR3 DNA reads TGTGCCAGCAGAAGACTAGCGGGAGGGCGTGGTGAGCAGTTCTTC.

This CDR3 reads CASSESGQGDEQYF. CDR3 sequence (DNA): TGCGCCAGCAGTGAGTCAGGTCAAGGCGACGAGCAGTACTTC. This chain connects TRBV10-2 to TRBJ2-7, with unresolved D. V was cut by 0 bases and J by 5 bases, with 11 bases left in between. CDR1 WSHSY and CDR2 SAAADI come from the germline V gene. The CDR3 runs to 14 residues.

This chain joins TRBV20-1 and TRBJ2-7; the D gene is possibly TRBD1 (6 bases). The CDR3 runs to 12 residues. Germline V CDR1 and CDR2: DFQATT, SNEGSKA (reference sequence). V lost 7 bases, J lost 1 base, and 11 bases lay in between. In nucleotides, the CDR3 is TGCAGTGTGGGGGCCGATTCCTACGAGCAGTACTTC. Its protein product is CSVGADSYEQYF.

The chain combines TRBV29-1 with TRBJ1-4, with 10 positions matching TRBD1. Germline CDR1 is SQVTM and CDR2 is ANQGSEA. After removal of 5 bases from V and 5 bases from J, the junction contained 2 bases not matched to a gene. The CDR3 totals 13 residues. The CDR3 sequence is CSVLTGGNEKLFF. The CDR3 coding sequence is TGCAGCGTTCTGACAGGGGGCAATGAAAAACTGTTTTTT.

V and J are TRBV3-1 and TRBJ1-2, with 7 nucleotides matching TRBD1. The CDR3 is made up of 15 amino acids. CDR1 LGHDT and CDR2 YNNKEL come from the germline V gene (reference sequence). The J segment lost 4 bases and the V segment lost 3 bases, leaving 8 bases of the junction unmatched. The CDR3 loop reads CASSHRTGNSYGYTF. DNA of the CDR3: TGTGCCAGCAGCCACCGGACAGGAAATTCCTATGGCTACACCTTC.

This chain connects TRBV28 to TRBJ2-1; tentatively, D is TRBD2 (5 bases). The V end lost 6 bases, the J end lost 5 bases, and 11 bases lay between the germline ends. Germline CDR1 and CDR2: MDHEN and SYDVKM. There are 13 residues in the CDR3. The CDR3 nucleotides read TGTGCCAGCAGCAGGACTGAAAACAATGAGCAGTTCTTC. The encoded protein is CASSRTENNEQFF.

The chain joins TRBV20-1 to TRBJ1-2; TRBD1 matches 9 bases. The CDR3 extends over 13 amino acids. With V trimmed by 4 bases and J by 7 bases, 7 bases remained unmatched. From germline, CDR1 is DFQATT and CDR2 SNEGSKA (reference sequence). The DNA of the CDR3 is TGCAGTGCTAAGGGACAGGGTGTAATTGGCTACACCTTC. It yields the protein CSAKGQGVIGYTF.

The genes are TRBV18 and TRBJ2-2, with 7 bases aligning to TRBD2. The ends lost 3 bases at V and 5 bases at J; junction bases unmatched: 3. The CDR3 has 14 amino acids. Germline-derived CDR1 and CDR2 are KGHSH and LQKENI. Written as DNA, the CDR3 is TGTGCCAGCTCACCGACGCGGGGGACCGGGGAGCTGTTTTTT. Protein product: CASSPTRGTGELFF. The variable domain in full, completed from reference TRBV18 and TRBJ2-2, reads NAGVMQNPRHLVRRRGQEARLRCSPMKGHSHVYWYRQLPEEGLKFMVYLQKENIIDESGMPKERFSAEFPKEGPSILRIQQVVRGDSAAYFCASSPTRGTGELFFGEGSRLTVL.

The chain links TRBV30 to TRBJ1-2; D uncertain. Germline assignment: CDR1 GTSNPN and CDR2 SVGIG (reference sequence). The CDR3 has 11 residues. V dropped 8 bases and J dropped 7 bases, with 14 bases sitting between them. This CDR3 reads CARRAVGGYTF. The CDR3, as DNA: TGTGCCCGCCGGGCCGTGGGTGGCTACACCTTC. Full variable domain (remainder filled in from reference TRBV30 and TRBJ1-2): SQTIHQWPATLVQPVGSPLSLECTVEGTSNPNLYWYRQAAGRGLQLLFYSVGIGQISSEVPQNLSASRPQDRQFILSSKKLLLSDSGFYLCARRAVGGYTFGSGTRLTVV.